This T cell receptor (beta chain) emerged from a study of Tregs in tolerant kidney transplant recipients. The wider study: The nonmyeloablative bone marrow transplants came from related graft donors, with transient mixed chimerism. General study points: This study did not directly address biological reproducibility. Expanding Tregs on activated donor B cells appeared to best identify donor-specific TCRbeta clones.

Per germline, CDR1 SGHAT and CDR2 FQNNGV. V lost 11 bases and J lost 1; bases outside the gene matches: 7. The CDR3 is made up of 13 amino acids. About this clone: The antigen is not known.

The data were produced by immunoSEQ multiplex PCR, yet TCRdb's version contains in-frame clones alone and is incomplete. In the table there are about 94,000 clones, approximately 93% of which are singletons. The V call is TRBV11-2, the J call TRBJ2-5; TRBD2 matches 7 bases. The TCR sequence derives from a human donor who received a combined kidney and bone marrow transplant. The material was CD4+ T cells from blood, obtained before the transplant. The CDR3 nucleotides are TGTGCCGGCGCGGGAGACCTCCAAGAGACCCAGTACTTC. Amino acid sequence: CAGAGDLQETQYF.